The 4 T cell receptor beta chains reported below all come from one sample, sequenced in a study of T cell responses to AZD1222 COVID-19 vaccine. Sequenced by immunoSEQ multiplex PCR; TCRdb stores in-frame clones only, minus some. Among more than 150,000 clones listed, approximately 94% were seen once. Sequences were derived from peripheral blood, sampled 28 days after the second AZD1222 dose. The receptors here all came from an adult who received the AZD1222 COVID-19 vaccine.

The rearrangement joins TRBV9 to TRBJ1-2, with D unresolved. With 3 bases removed from V and 4 bases from J, the gap between germline ends came to 4 bases. CDR3 length equals 11 residues. The germline gives CDR1 SGDLS, CDR2 YYNGEE. CDR3 nucleotide sequence: TGTGCCAGCAGCGCTAGCTATGGCTACACCTTC. Protein: CASSASYGYTF.

The CDR3 loop is CASSPLDAESYGYTF. CDR3 bases: TGTGCCAGCTCACCACTGGACGCCGAATCCTATGGCTACACCTTC. The chain employs TRBV18 and TRBJ1-2; D unresolved. The CDR3 totals 15 residues. Germline CDR1 reads KGHSH; CDR2 reads LQKENI. Trimming took off 1 base at V and 4 bases at J, with 13 bases between the two ends.

V and J are TRBV3-1 (or the pseudogene TRBV3-2) and TRBJ1-6, with TRBD1 as a possible D gene (6 bases). V was clipped by 1 base and J by 0 bases, with 10 bases between them. Looked up from germline, CDR1 is LGHDT and CDR2 is YNNKEL (reference sequence). The CDR3 spans 17 residues. The CDR3 region is CASSQVGGSSYNSPLHF. The DNA for the CDR3 is TGTGCCAGCAGCCAAGTAGGGGGGTCCTCCTATAATTCACCCCTCCACTTT.

The V call is TRBV25-1, the J call TRBJ1-1, with D perhaps matching TRBD1 (5 bases). The germline V and J ends were trimmed by 9 bases and 5 bases, with 10 bases remaining between them. This CDR3 has 11 residues. The germline CDR1 and CDR2 sequences are MGHDK and SYGVNS. CDR3 protein: CASQGRTEAFF. The CDR3 coding sequence is TGTGCCAGTCAGGGTAGGACTGAAGCTTTCTTT.